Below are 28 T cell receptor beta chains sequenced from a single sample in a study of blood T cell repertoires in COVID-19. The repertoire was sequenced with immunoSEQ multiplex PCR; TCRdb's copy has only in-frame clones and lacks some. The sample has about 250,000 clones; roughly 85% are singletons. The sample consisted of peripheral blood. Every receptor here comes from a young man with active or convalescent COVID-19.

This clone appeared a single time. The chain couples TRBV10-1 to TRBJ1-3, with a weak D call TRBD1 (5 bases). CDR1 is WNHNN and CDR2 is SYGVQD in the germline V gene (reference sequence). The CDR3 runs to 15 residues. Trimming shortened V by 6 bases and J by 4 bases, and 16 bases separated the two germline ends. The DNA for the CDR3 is TGCGCCAGCAGCCGCTGGGGGGGAAACGGAAACACCATATATTTT. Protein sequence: CASSRWGGNGNTIYF.

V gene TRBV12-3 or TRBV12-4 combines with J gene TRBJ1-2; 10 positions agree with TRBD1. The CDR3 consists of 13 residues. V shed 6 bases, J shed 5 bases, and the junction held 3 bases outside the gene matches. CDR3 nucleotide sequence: TGTGCCAGCAGACAGGGACAGGGGTATGGCTACACCTTC. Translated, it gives CASRQGQGYGYTF.

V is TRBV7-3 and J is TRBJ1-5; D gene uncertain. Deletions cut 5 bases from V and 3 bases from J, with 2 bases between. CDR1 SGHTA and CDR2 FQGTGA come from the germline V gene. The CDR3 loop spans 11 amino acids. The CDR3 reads CASSHNQPQHF. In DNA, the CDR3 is TGTGCCAGCAGCCACAATCAGCCCCAGCATTTT.

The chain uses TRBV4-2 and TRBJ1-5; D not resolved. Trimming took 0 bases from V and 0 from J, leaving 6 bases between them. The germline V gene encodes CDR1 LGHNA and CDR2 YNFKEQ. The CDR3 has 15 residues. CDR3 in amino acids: CASSQDFFSNQPQHF. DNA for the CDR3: TGTGCCAGCAGCCAAGATTTCTTTAGCAATCAGCCCCAGCATTTT.

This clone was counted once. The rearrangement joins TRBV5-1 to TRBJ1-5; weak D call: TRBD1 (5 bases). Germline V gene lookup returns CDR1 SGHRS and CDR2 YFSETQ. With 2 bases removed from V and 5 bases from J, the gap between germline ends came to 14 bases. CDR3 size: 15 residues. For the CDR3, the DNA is TGCGCCAGCAGCTTCTACGGGGGAGAAGATCAGCCCCAGCATTTT. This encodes CASSFYGGEDQPQHF.

CDR3 residues: CASSLSLATGAYEQYF. The CDR3 DNA is TGTGCCAGCAGCTTAAGTTTGGCGACAGGAGCCTACGAGCAGTACTTC. The V and J genes are TRBV7-6 and TRBJ2-7; maybe TRBD1 (6 bases). The CDR3 extends over 16 amino acids. The ends were cut back, 2 bases at V and 2 bases at J, with 16 bases in the middle. The germline V gene encodes CDR1 SGHVS and CDR2 FNYEAQ.

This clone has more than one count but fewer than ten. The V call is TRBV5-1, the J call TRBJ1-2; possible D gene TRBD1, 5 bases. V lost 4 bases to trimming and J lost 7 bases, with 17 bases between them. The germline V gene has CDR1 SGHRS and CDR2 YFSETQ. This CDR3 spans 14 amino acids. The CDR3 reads CASSTPDTESGYTF. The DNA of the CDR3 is TGCGCCAGCAGCACGCCGGACACTGAGAGTGGCTACACCTTC.

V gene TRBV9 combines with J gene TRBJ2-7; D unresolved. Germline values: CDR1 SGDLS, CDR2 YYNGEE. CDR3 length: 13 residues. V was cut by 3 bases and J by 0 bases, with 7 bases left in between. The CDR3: CASSASSSYEQYF. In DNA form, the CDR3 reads TGTGCCAGCAGCGCCTCGAGCTCCTACGAGCAGTACTTC. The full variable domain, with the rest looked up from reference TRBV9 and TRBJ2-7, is DSGVTQTPKHLITATGQRVTLRCSPRSGDLSVYWYQQSLDQGLQFLIQYYNGEERAKGNILERFSAQQFPDLHSELNLSSLELGDSALYFCASSASSSYEQYFGPGTRLTVT.

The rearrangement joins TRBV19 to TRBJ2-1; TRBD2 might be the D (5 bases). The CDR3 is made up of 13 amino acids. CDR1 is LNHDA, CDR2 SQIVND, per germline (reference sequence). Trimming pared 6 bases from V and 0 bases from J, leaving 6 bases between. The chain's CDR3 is CASSGNSYNEQFF. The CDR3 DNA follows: TGTGCCAGTAGCGGGAACTCCTACAATGAGCAGTTCTTC. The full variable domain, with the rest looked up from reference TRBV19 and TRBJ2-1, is DGGITQSPKYLFRKEGQNVTLSCEQNLNHDAMYWYRQDPGQGLRLIYYSQIVNDFQKGDIAEGYSVSREKKESFPLTVTSAQKNPTAFYLCASSGNSYNEQFFGPGTRLTVL.

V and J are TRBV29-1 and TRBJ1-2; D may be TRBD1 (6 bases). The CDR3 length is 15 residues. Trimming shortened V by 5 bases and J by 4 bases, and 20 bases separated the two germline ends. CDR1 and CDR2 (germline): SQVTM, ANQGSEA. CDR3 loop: CSVQDSRGWGYGYTF. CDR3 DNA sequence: TGCAGCGTTCAGGACAGTCGAGGGTGGGGCTATGGCTACACCTTC.

The CDR3 loop reads CASSSGGQGSGTDTQYF. The CDR3, as DNA: TGTGCCAGCAGCTCTGGGGGACAGGGGTCTGGGACAGATACGCAGTATTTT. The chain recombines TRBV5-4 with TRBJ2-3, with 10 nucleotides matching TRBD1. CDR1 and CDR2 from the germline V gene are SGHNT and YYREEE (reference sequence). J was trimmed by 3 bases and V by 3 bases; bases with no gene match: 10. CDR3 length: 17 residues.

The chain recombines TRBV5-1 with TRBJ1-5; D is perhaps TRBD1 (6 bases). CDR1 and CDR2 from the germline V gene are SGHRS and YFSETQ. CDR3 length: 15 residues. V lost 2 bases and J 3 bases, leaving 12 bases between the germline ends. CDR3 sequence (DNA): TGCGCCAGCAGCTTAACGACAGGCTTCAATCAGCCCCAGCATTTT. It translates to CASSLTTGFNQPQHF.

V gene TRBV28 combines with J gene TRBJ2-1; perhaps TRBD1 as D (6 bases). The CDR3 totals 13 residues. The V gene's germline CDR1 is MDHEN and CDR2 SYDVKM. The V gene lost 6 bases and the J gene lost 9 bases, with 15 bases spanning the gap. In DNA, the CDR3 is TGTGCCAGCAGCCTGGACAGTTATCTTGAGCAGTTCTTC. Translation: CASSLDSYLEQFF.

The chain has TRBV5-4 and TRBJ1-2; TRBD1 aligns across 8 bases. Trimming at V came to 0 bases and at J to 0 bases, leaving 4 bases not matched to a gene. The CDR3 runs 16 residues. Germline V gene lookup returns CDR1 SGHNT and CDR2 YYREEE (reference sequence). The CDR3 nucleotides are TGTGCCAGCAGCTTGGGGGGGACAGGATCTAACTATGGCTACACCTTC. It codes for CASSLGGTGSNYGYTF.

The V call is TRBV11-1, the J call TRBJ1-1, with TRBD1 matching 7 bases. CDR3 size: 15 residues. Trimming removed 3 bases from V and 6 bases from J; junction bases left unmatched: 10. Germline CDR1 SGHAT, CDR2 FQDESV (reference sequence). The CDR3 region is CASSFRQGVSSEAFF. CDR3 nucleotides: TGTGCCAGCAGCTTTCGGCAGGGGGTATCTTCTGAAGCTTTCTTT.

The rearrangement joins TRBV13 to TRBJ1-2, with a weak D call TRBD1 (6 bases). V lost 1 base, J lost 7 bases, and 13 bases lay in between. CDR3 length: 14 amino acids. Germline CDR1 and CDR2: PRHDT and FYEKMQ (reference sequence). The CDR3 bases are TGTGCCAGCAGCTTAGAGGACAGTCCCTTTGGCTACACCTTC. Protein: CASSLEDSPFGYTF.

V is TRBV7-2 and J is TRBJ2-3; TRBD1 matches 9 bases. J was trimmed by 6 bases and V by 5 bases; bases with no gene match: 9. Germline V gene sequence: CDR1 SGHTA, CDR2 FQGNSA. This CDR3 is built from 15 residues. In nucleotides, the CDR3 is TGTGCCAGCAGCGACTCCGGGACAGGGAGGGATACGCAGTATTTT. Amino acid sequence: CASSDSGTGRDTQYF.

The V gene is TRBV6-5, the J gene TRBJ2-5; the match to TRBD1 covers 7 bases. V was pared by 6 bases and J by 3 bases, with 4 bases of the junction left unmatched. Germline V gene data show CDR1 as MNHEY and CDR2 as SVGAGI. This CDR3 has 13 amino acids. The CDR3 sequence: CASSRQGKETQYF. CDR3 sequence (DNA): TGTGCCAGCAGCCGACAGGGCAAAGAGACCCAGTACTTC.

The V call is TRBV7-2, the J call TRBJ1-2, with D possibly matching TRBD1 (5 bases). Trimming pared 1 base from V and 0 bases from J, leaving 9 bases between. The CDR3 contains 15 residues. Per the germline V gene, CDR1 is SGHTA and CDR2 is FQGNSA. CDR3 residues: CASSLVGPANYGYTF. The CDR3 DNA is TGTGCCAGCAGCTTAGTGGGGCCAGCTAACTATGGCTACACCTTC.

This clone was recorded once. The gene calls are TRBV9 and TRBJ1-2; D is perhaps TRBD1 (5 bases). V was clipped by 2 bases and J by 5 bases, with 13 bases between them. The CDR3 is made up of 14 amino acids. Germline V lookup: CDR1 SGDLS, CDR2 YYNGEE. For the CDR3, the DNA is TGTGCCAGCAGCGTGGGCAAAGGGGTTTATGGCTACACCTTC. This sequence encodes CASSVGKGVYGYTF. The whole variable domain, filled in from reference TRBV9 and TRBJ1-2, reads DSGVTQTPKHLITATGQRVTLRCSPRSGDLSVYWYQQSLDQGLQFLIQYYNGEERAKGNILERFSAQQFPDLHSELNLSSLELGDSALYFCASSVGKGVYGYTFGSGTRLTVV.

The CDR3: CASSLTALGEKLFF. CDR3 nucleotides: TGTGCCAGCAGCTTGACAGCCCTAGGGGAAAAACTGTTTTTT. The chain has TRBV7-2 and TRBJ1-4; maybe TRBD1 (5 bases). Germline V gives CDR1 SGHTA, CDR2 FQGNSA. V lost 3 bases and J lost 8, with 13 bases in between. CDR3 length equals 14 residues.

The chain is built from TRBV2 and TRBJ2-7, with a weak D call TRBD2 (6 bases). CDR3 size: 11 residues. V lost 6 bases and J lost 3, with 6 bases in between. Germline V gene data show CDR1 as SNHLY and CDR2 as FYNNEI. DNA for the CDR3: TGTGCCAGCAGGCGGGACTACGAGCAGTACTTC. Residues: CASRRDYEQYF.

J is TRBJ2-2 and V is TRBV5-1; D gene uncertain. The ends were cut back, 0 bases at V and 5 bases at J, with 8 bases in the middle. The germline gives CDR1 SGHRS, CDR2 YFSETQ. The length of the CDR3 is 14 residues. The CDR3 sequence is CASSLVGGTGELFF. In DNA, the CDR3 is TGCGCCAGCAGCTTGGTCGGCGGAACCGGGGAGCTGTTTTTT.

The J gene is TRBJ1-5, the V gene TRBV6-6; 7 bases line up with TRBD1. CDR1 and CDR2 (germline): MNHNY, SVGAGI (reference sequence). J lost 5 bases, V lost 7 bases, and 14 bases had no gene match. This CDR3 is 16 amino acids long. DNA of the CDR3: TGTGCCAGCACGTTCGGCAGGGGGGTTGGTGATCAGCCCCAGCATTTT. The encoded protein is CASTFGRGVGDQPQHF.

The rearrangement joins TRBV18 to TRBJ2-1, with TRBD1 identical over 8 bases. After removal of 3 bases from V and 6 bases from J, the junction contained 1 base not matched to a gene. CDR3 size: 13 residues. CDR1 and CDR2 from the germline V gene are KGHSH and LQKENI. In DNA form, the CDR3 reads TGTGCCAGCTCACCGACAGGGGTCAATGAGCAGTTCTTC. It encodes CASSPTGVNEQFF.

This chain's CDR3 is CASSLTGDEAFF. CDR3 coding DNA: TGTGCCAGCAGCTTAACAGGGGATGAAGCTTTCTTT. V usage is TRBV7-2 and J usage is TRBJ1-1; 7 bases agree with TRBD1. Germline V gene data show CDR1 as SGHTA and CDR2 as FQGNSA. CDR3 length: 12 amino acids. V shed 2 bases, J shed 7 bases, and the junction held 1 base outside the gene matches. Drawing the rest from reference TRBV7-2 and TRBJ1-1, the complete variable domain is GAGVSQSPSNKVTEKGKDVELRCDPISGHTALYWYRQSLGQGLEFLIYFQGNSAPDKSGLPSDRFSAERTGGSVSTLTIQRTQQEDSAVYLCASSLTGDEAFFGQGTRLTVV.

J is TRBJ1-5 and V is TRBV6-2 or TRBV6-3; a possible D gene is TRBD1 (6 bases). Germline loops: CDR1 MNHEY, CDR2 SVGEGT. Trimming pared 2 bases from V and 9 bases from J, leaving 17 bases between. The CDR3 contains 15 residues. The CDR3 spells CASSYGWDTGSPQHF. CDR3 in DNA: TGTGCCAGCAGTTACGGGTGGGACACGGGATCGCCCCAGCATTTT.

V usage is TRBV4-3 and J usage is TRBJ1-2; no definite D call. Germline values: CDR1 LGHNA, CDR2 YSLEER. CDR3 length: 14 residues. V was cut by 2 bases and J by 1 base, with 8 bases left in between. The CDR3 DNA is TGCGCCAGCAGCCAATGGGGAGATAACTATGGCTACACCTTC. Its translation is CASSQWGDNYGYTF.